The source of this TCR beta chain is a study of CD8+CD57+ T cells in acquired aplastic anemia (dated by TCRdb to between 2018 and 2020). For the study in its entirety: DNA extracted from sorted CD4+ and CD8+ cells had a mean of approximately 3.5 ug, with a range of roughly 0.19 to 27.4 ug. CD8+CD57+ expansion was defined as a frequency above the mean frequency observed in healthy subjects.

Genomic DNA served as template for TCR beta VDJ combination and CDR3 sequence profiling. TCR repertoire sequencing was run on an Illumina HiSeq 2000. The authors processed their data as follows. Repertoires were assessed using TRBV/TRBJ rearrangement plots, CDR3 size and DJ length profiles, and Simpson's diversity index. The immunodominant clone was defined as the most abundant DNA sequence in deep sequencing data. CDR3 amino acid sequences were screened for sharing across subjects and compared with published repertoires and the VDJdb database. TCRdb reprocessed the public reads (quality trimming at Q25 with fastp, clone calling with MiXCR) and kept in-frame beta chains. Rows are combined by CDR3 protein, so each entry shows the most common genes and DNA. Here the V and J calls rest on TCRdb's processing, not on the authors' analysis. Present in this sample are 150,000 to 200,000 distinct CDR3 sequences, over 70% of which were seen just once. The ten biggest clones cover around 45% of the sample.

Beyond this particular receptor, the publication reports: Patients and healthy controls showed no significant difference in CD8+ Simpson's diversity (P=0.060). Although 25 to 30 CD8+ CDR3 sequences were shared by patients and controls, these sequences appeared highly expressed in patients and within the immunodominant clones of patients.

Flow cytometry had shown CD8+CD57+ cell expansion in the patients selected for sequencing. All patients had severe acquired aplastic anemia diagnosed by International Study of Aplastic Anemia and Agranulocytosis and Camitta criteria. No therapy had been received by the patients at the time of blood sampling. In the study, sorted CD4+ and CD8+ blood T cells from patients with severe aplastic anemia and from healthy subjects underwent deep sequencing of TCR repertoires. Patients were enrolled in the USA under clinicaltrials.gov protocols 00001620, 01623167, 00001397, 00071045, 00081523 and 00961064. Ficoll-Paque density gradient centrifugation was used to isolate peripheral blood mononuclear cells. CD4+ and CD8+ T cells were sorted by FACS or magnetic beads before DNA extraction. Based on the germline V gene (reference sequence), the CDR1 and CDR2 sequences are DFQATT and SNEGSKA. The CDR3 runs 14 residues from the cysteine to the phenylalanine. CDR3 DNA only is kept here, 42 bases in frame from base 1. V is clipped by 0 bases and J by 6 bases, and the sequence between their germline boundaries is 14 bases long.

In this sample, this clonotype turned up once. The specificity of this receptor is unknown. No per-base quality is available; no much larger clone lies one base away. Single-read evidence is weak. The sample taken for sequencing was sorted CD4+, CD8+, or CD8+CD57+ T cells (not recorded which) from PBMCs. Here the chain combines TRBV20-1 and TRBJ1-1, and possibly TRBD1, on 5 matching bases. This clonotype originated in a human donor with aplastic anemia. The CDR3 amino acid sequence is: CSARDAGSVAEAFF. The DNA sequence reads TGCAGTGCTAGAGATGCAGGGTCAGTCGCTGAAGCTTTCTTT.